This passage covers 13 T cell receptor beta chains from one sample sequenced in a study of shared clonotypes between healthy human individuals. The assay was immunoSEQ multiplex PCR, and TCRdb's table has in-frame clones only and misses some. The sample yields some 2.1 million clones, just under 95% seen once. Naive CD8 cells lacked CD45RO, underwent positive selection for CCR7 and left out terminally differentiated effector memory CD45RA+ cells. Sequencing was done on a sample of naive CD8+ T cells from PBMCs. The receptors were gathered from a man in his late teens or twenties in good health. Some clones in this sample may be carry-over from other donors' samples.

This sequence joins TRBV2 and TRBJ1-1, with D perhaps TRBD1 (5 bases). V was cut by 3 bases and J by 2 bases, with 16 bases left in between. Germline CDR1 reads SNHLY; CDR2 reads FYNNEI. The CDR3 is made up of 16 amino acids. CDR3 sequence reads: CASSDWQGRGNTEAFF. The CDR3 DNA reads as TGTGCCAGCAGTGACTGGCAGGGTAGGGGAAACACTGAAGCTTTCTTT.

This clone was seen just once. V usage is TRBV9 and J usage is TRBJ2-7; D unclear. The germline V gene encodes CDR1 SGDLS and CDR2 YYNGEE. The CDR3 contains 14 residues. Trimming shortened V by 0 bases and J by 2 bases, and 9 bases separated the two germline ends. CDR3 bases: TGTGCCAGCAGCGTAGAACCGGTTACCTACGAGCAGTACTTC. It yields the protein CASSVEPVTYEQYF.

This clone has a single count. The chain has TRBV15 and TRBJ2-7; D assignment may be TRBD1 or TRBD2 (6 bases each). V was shortened by 5 bases and J by 2 bases, with 13 bases between the two germline ends. Per the germline V gene, CDR1 is LNHNV and CDR2 is YYDKDF (reference sequence). This CDR3 is 14 amino acids long. This CDR3 reads CATSAMGGAYEQYF. CDR3 nucleotide sequence: TGTGCCACCAGCGCCATGGGGGGCGCCTACGAGCAGTACTTC.

The CDR3 nucleotides read TGCGCCAGCAGCTTGCAGCAGGGGCGAACTGAAGCTTTCTTT. It translates to CASSLQQGRTEAFF. This sequence joins TRBV5-1 and TRBJ1-1, with D perhaps TRBD1 (6 bases). The V end was cut by 1 base, the J end by 5 bases, with 12 bases between. This CDR3 spans 14 amino acids. Germline lookup yields CDR1 SGHRS and CDR2 YFSETQ.

Comment on this clone: The same CDR3 also results from other DNA sequences found in this sample. V is TRBV7-8 and J is TRBJ1-5; the D is unclear. V lost 1 base, J lost 6 bases, and 7 bases lay in between. The germline CDR1 and CDR2 sequences are SGHVS and FQNEAQ. The CDR3 is 13 residues long. The CDR3 loop reads CASSLEGGQPQHF. CDR3 sequence (DNA): TGTGCCAGCAGCTTAGAGGGTGGTCAGCCCCAGCATTTT.

The chain links TRBV4-3 to TRBJ2-3; D remains unclear. CDR3 length: 15 residues. V gave up 1 base and J gave up 0 bases, with 8 bases separating them. Germline CDR1 and CDR2: LGHNA and YSLEER. CDR3 sequence: CASSQADASTDTQYF. In DNA, the CDR3 is TGCGCCAGCAGCCAAGCAGACGCTAGCACAGATACGCAGTATTTT.

J is TRBJ2-1 and V is TRBV4-1, with D hard to call. There are 14 residues in the CDR3. CDR1 MGHRA and CDR2 YSYEKL come from the germline V gene. With 3 bases removed from V and 3 bases from J, the gap between germline ends came to 9 bases. CDR3: CASSHASGYNEQFF. Here the CDR3 DNA reads TGCGCCAGCAGCCATGCATCTGGCTACAATGAGCAGTTCTTC.

This chain joins TRBV4-3 and TRBJ2-7; 7 bases are shared with TRBD1. The CDR3 length is 14 residues. V lost 2 bases to trimming and J lost 4 bases; unmatched junction nucleotides: 5. The V gene's germline CDR1 is LGHNA and CDR2 YSLEER. Written as DNA, the CDR3 is TGCGCCAGCAGCCAACGGACAGGAAAATACGAGCAGTACTTC. Protein sequence: CASSQRTGKYEQYF.

The chain links TRBV6-1 to TRBJ2-1, with no clear D. Germline lookup yields CDR1 MNHNS and CDR2 SASEGT. V was clipped by 8 bases and J by 7 bases, with 6 bases between them. This CDR3 is 10 amino acids long. The CDR3 DNA reads TGTGCCAGCGGCACTAATGAGCAGTTCTTC. Amino acid sequence: CASGTNEQFF.

V usage is TRBV5-1 and J usage is TRBJ2-1; D is perhaps TRBD2 (6 bases). The germline V and J ends were trimmed by 1 base and 7 bases, with 18 bases remaining between them. The V gene's germline CDR1 is SGHRS and CDR2 YFSETQ. The CDR3 extends over 16 amino acids. The CDR3 DNA follows: TGCGCCAGCAGCTTGTTTGGGACTGGAGGGTTGAATGAGCAGTTCTTC. Residues: CASSLFGTGGLNEQFF.

The rearrangement uses TRBV6-1 and TRBJ2-7, with D possibly TRBD2 on 7 matching bases. Trimming took off 1 base at V and 3 bases at J, with 13 bases between the two ends. Germline values: CDR1 MNHNS, CDR2 SASEGT. The CDR3 contains 15 residues. This chain's CDR3 is CASSEGGGRSYEQYF. The CDR3 bases are TGTGCCAGCAGTGAAGGGGGGGGCAGGAGCTACGAGCAGTACTTC.

Turning to this clone: Additional DNA sequences in this sample encode the identical CDR3. CDR3 loop: CASSPSEGESNQPQHF. Here the CDR3 DNA reads TGTGCCAGCAGTCCAAGCGAGGGGGAAAGCAATCAGCCCCAGCATTTT. The chain links TRBV27 to TRBJ1-5; D possibly corresponds to TRBD1 (6 bases). CDR1 is MNHEY and CDR2 is SMNVEV in the germline V gene (reference sequence). The CDR3 has 16 amino acids. Deletions cut 5 bases from V and 1 base from J, with 15 bases between.

This chain uses TRBV11-2 with TRBJ2-7; a weak D match, TRBD1 (5 bases). CDR1 and CDR2 (germline): SGHAT, FQNNGV. This CDR3 is built from 14 residues. Trimming took off 4 bases at V and 3 bases at J, with 13 bases between the two ends. In DNA form, the CDR3 reads TGTGCCAGCAGCTCCCGACAGACTGTCTACGAGCAGTACTTC. Its protein product is CASSSRQTVYEQYF.